The 27 T cell receptor beta chains below all came from one sample that was sequenced in a study of T cell responses to AZD1222 COVID-19 vaccine. Assay used: immunoSEQ multiplex PCR; TCRdb lists only in-frame clones, some missing. The sample includes approximately 160,000 clones, more than 70% of them seen just once. This specimen consisted of peripheral blood, obtained on day 0 of AZD1222 vaccination. Receptor source: an adult in good health.

CDR3 nucleotide sequence: TGTGCCAGCACCCCCCTAGCCAAAAACATTCAGTACTTC. Its translation is CASTPLAKNIQYF. This chain joins TRBV6-2 or TRBV6-3 and TRBJ2-4; unclear D gene. Germline V gene sequence: CDR1 MNHEY, CDR2 SVGEGT. V was shortened by 7 bases and J by 0 bases, with 7 bases between the two germline ends. The CDR3 has 13 amino acids.

CDR3 protein: CASSSQTGHQYEQYF. In nucleotides, the CDR3 is TGTGCCAGCAGCTCCCAGACAGGTCACCAATACGAGCAGTACTTC. V is TRBV11-3 and J is TRBJ2-7; perhaps TRBD1 as D (6 bases). Germline loops: CDR1 SGHNT, CDR2 YENEEA. The CDR3 length is 15 residues. The V gene lost 4 bases and the J gene lost 4 bases, with 17 bases spanning the gap.

The chain links TRBV11-3 to TRBJ1-1; D unresolved. V was pared by 4 bases and J by 4 bases, with 13 bases between. Germline assignment: CDR1 SGHNT and CDR2 YENEEA. This CDR3 region has 14 residues. CDR3 nucleotides: TGTGCCAGCAGCTCCGCCGCTGGAGGCACTGAAGCTTTCTTT. It encodes CASSSAAGGTEAFF.

This clone has more than one count but fewer than ten. The chain joins TRBV6-2 or TRBV6-3 to TRBJ2-1, with D possibly TRBD2 on 6 matching bases. V lost 4 bases to trimming and J lost 6 bases, with 13 bases between them. There are 14 residues in the CDR3. The germline gives CDR1 MNHEY, CDR2 SVGEGT. The CDR3 nucleotides read TGTGCCAGCAGTTTTCGACTAGAAGGCAATGAGCAGTTCTTC. It encodes CASSFRLEGNEQFF.

This clone occurred a few times. The chain links TRBV6-5 to TRBJ1-1; D gene uncertain. CDR1 is MNHEY, CDR2 SVGAGI, per germline. This CDR3 is built from 15 residues. V lost 2 bases, J lost 0 bases, and 10 bases lay in between. Here the CDR3 reads CASSYGRYMNTEAFF. As DNA, the CDR3 is TGTGCCAGCAGTTACGGACGGTACATGAACACTGAAGCTTTCTTT.

The CDR3 protein is CASSFNLASGKETQYF. The CDR3 DNA is TGTGCCAGCAGTTTTAATTTGGCTAGCGGAAAAGAGACCCAGTACTTC. This chain joins TRBV27 and TRBJ2-5; 7 bases agree with TRBD2. Germline CDR1 and CDR2: MNHEY and SMNVEV (reference sequence). The V segment lost 3 bases and the J segment 3 bases; nucleotides outside the gene matches: 10. CDR3 length: 16 residues.

V gene TRBV9 combines with J gene TRBJ2-7; the match to TRBD1 covers 9 bases. The CDR3 extends over 15 amino acids. From germline, CDR1 is SGDLS and CDR2 YYNGEE. V shed 0 bases, J shed 7 bases, and the junction held 8 bases outside the gene matches. Here the CDR3 DNA reads TGTGCCAGCAGCGTAGTCGGGACAGGGTTGGGAGAGCAGTACTTC. Protein: CASSVVGTGLGEQYF.

This chain joins TRBV7-6 and TRBJ1-2; the D gene is possibly TRBD1 (6 bases). The V gene lost 1 base and the J gene lost 7 bases, with 16 bases spanning the gap. Germline loops: CDR1 SGHVS, CDR2 FNYEAQ. The CDR3 extends over 15 amino acids. The CDR3 sequence: CASSLGAWGAGGYTF. The CDR3 nucleotides read TGTGCCAGCAGCTTAGGGGCCTGGGGGGCGGGTGGCTACACCTTC. Using reference TRBV7-6 and TRBJ1-2 for the parts outside the CDR3, the full variable domain is GAGVSQSPRYKVTKRGQDVALRCDPISGHVSLYWYRQALGQGPEFLTYFNYEAQQDKSGLPNDRFSAERPEGSISTLTIQRTEQRDSAMYRCASSLGAWGAGGYTFGSGTRLTVV.

The V and J genes are TRBV11-1 and TRBJ2-5, with 8 bases matching TRBD1. Germline values: CDR1 SGHAT, CDR2 FQDESV (reference sequence). The V segment lost 5 bases and the J segment 4 bases; nucleotides outside the gene matches: 6. CDR3 size: 14 residues. In DNA, the CDR3 is TGTGCCAGCAGCCTAGACAGGGGACCAGAGACCCAGTACTTC. Its protein product is CASSLDRGPETQYF. Combining the CDR3 with reference TRBV11-1 and TRBJ2-5 gives the whole variable domain EAEVAQSPRYKITEKSQAVAFWCDPISGHATLYWYRQILGQGPELLVQFQDESVVDDSQLPKDRFSAERLKGVDSTLKIQPAELGDSAMYLCASSLDRGPETQYFGPGTRLLVL.

V gene TRBV27 combines with J gene TRBJ1-1; D ambiguous. The germline gives CDR1 MNHEY, CDR2 SMNVEV (reference sequence). Trimming left V 5 bases short and J 1 base short, with 14 bases between. The CDR3 totals 15 residues. The CDR3 nucleotides read TGTGCCAGCAGTCCTTTTGTCCAGGCGAACACTGAAGCTTTCTTT. This gives the protein CASSPFVQANTEAFF.

This clone showed up just once. CDR3 nucleotide sequence: TGTGCCAGCAGCCAGGGAGGGATCTCTCGGACAGATACGCAGTATTTT. Its protein is CASSQGGISRTDTQYF. The genes are TRBV3-1 (or the pseudogene TRBV3-2) and TRBJ2-3; TRBD2 matches 7 bases. J lost 3 bases, V lost 3 bases, and 9 bases had no gene match. Germline V gene sequence: CDR1 LGHDT, CDR2 YNNKEL (reference sequence). The CDR3 loop spans 16 amino acids.

The V and J genes are TRBV29-1 and TRBJ1-2, with TRBD1 matching over 7 bases. The V segment lost 4 bases and the J segment 6 bases; nucleotides outside the gene matches: 5. Germline CDR1 and CDR2: SQVTM and ANQGSEA. The length of the CDR3 is 12 residues. Written as DNA, the CDR3 is TGCAGCGTTGGCGACAGGGTGGATGGCTACACCTTC. Protein: CSVGDRVDGYTF. The whole variable domain, remainder taken from reference TRBV29-1 and TRBJ1-2, is SAVISQKPSRDICQRGTSLTIQCQVDSQVTMMFWYRQQPGQSLTLIATANQGSEATYESGFVIDKFPISRPNLTFSTLTVSNMSPEDSSIYLCSVGDRVDGYTFGSGTRLTVV.

The rearrangement joins TRBV9 to TRBJ1-1; no clear D. The length of the CDR3 is 13 residues. Germline V gene lookup returns CDR1 SGDLS and CDR2 YYNGEE. Between the trimmed V and J ends, which lost 3 bases and 7 bases, there was a span of 13 bases. The CDR3 nucleotides are TGTGCCAGCAGCGCCTTGGCAGGTCGTGAAGCTTTCTTT. Translated, it gives CASSALAGREAFF.

The genes are TRBV29-1 and TRBJ2-7, with D unresolved. Trimming pared 3 bases from V and 2 bases from J, leaving 2 bases between. Germline loops: CDR1 SQVTM, CDR2 ANQGSEA. The CDR3 is 10 amino acids. Here the CDR3 DNA reads TGCAGCGTTGACACCTACGAGCAGTACTTC. This gives the protein CSVDTYEQYF.

The chain employs TRBV28 and TRBJ1-3; D not resolved. The CDR3 totals 10 residues. Germline-derived CDR1 and CDR2 are MDHEN and SYDVKM. CDR3: CGLNRNTIYF. The DNA of the CDR3 is TGTGGGCTTAATAGAAACACCATATATTTT. The full variable domain, in which reference TRBV28 and TRBJ1-3 provide the parts outside the CDR3, is DVKVTQSSRYLVKRTGEKVFLECVQDMDHENMFWYRQDPGLGLRLIYFSYDVKMKEKGDIPEGYSVSREKKERFSLILESASTNQTSMYLCGLNRNTIYFGEGSWLTVV.

The CDR3 spells CATSPTASGNGELFF. CDR3 coding DNA: TGTGCCACCAGCCCAACCGCTAGCGGGAACGGGGAGCTGTTTTTT. V and J are TRBV15 and TRBJ2-2, with TRBD2 identical over 9 bases. CDR1 LNHNV and CDR2 YYDKDF come from the germline V gene (reference sequence). The ends lost 5 bases at V and 7 bases at J; junction bases unmatched: 8. This CDR3 comprises 15 residues.

V is TRBV9 and J is TRBJ2-7, with D possibly being TRBD2 (7 bases). This CDR3 is 14 amino acids long. Between the trimmed V and J ends, which lost 3 bases and 3 bases, there was a span of 13 bases. CDR1 is SGDLS and CDR2 is YYNGEE in the germline V gene. The CDR3 here is CASSGGGWGYEQYF. In DNA form, the CDR3 reads TGTGCCAGCAGCGGCGGGGGCTGGGGCTACGAGCAGTACTTC.

V usage is TRBV3-1 (or the pseudogene TRBV3-2) and J usage is TRBJ1-1; no firm D call. The germline V and J ends were trimmed by 4 bases and 1 base, with 16 bases remaining between them. This CDR3 comprises 16 residues. Germline V lookup: CDR1 LGHDT, CDR2 YNNKEL (reference sequence). The DNA for the CDR3 is TGTGCCAGCAGCCCTACAAACCCGCACCGGAACACTGAAGCTTTCTTT. This translates into CASSPTNPHRNTEAFF.

The chain employs TRBV10-2 and TRBJ1-1; D perhaps matches TRBD1 (5 bases). V was shortened by 7 bases and J by 5 bases, with 23 bases between the two germline ends. The CDR3 runs 16 residues. Germline CDR1 reads WSHSY; CDR2 reads SAAADI. The CDR3 spells CASILVKGEIGTEAFF. CDR3 DNA: TGCGCCAGCATCCTTGTGAAAGGGGAAATCGGAACTGAAGCTTTCTTT.

The chain uses TRBV28 and TRBJ2-7; 7 nucleotides agree with TRBD1. The CDR3 extends over 16 amino acids. With V trimmed by 3 bases and J by 1 base, 9 bases remained unmatched. Germline CDR1 MDHEN, CDR2 SYDVKM. This CDR3 is CASSFGRDSPSYEQYF. For the CDR3, the DNA is TGTGCCAGCAGTTTTGGCCGGGACAGCCCTTCCTACGAGCAGTACTTC.

V and J are TRBV7-2 and TRBJ2-5; a weak D match, TRBD2 (5 bases). Trimming shortened V by 2 bases and J by 2 bases, and 15 bases separated the two germline ends. Per germline, CDR1 SGHTA and CDR2 FQGNSA. The CDR3 runs to 16 residues. This CDR3 is CASSLMGTRSQETQYF. The CDR3 DNA reads as TGTGCCAGCAGCTTAATGGGCACTAGATCACAAGAGACCCAGTACTTC.

The genes are TRBV3-1 (or the pseudogene TRBV3-2) and TRBJ2-7, with 10 bases that match TRBD2. Germline loops: CDR1 LGHDT, CDR2 YNNKEL (reference sequence). With V trimmed by 5 bases and J by 3 bases, 7 bases remained unmatched. CDR3 length: 15 amino acids. This CDR3 is CASSKGLAPDYEQYF. CDR3 sequence (DNA): TGTGCCAGCAGCAAGGGACTAGCGCCGGACTACGAGCAGTACTTC.

V gene TRBV28 combines with J gene TRBJ2-2, with TRBD1 identical over 7 bases. Germline CDR1 reads MDHEN; CDR2 reads SYDVKM. V shed 7 bases, J shed 7 bases, and the junction held 15 bases outside the gene matches. The CDR3 is 16 amino acids. CDR3 nucleotide sequence: TGTGCCAGCATGGGGCCGGGACAGACCATCCACGGGGAGCTGTTTTTT. Translated, it gives CASMGPGQTIHGELFF.

This chain connects TRBV23-1 to TRBJ1-2, with D uncertain. TRBV23-1 is assigned to the ORF class and has an uncertain function. V lost 3 bases, J lost 5 bases, and 4 bases lay in between. The CDR3 totals 11 residues. Here the CDR3 reads CASSQGYGYTF. The CDR3 DNA reads TGCGCCAGCAGTCAGGGATATGGCTACACCTTC.

The chain employs TRBV20-1 and TRBJ1-2, with TRBD1 matching 7 bases. This CDR3 has 11 amino acids. With V trimmed by 6 bases and J by 5 bases, 3 bases remained unmatched. Germline V gene sequence: CDR1 DFQATT, CDR2 SNEGSKA (reference sequence). In DNA form, the CDR3 reads TGCAGTGCAGCAGGGGGATATGGCTACACCTTC. Amino acids: CSAAGGYGYTF.

This chain joins TRBV10-3 and TRBJ1-2; D is possibly TRBD1 (5 bases). There are 13 residues in the CDR3. CDR1 and CDR2 from the germline V gene are ENHRY and SYGVKD. The V gene lost 10 bases and the J gene lost 6 bases, with 18 bases spanning the gap. The CDR3 spells CATGGDVGNGYTF. CDR3 bases: TGTGCCACGGGAGGGGACGTAGGGAATGGCTACACCTTC.

V and J are TRBV27 and TRBJ2-1, with 8 bases that match TRBD1. Germline trimming cut 5 bases from V and 4 bases from J; bases unmatched to any gene: 10. Germline CDR1 is MNHEY and CDR2 is SMNVEV (reference sequence). The CDR3 spans 16 residues. CDR3 sequence: CASSGTGGSFYNEQFF. CDR3 nucleotides: TGTGCCAGCAGTGGAACAGGGGGATCATTTTACAATGAGCAGTTCTTC.